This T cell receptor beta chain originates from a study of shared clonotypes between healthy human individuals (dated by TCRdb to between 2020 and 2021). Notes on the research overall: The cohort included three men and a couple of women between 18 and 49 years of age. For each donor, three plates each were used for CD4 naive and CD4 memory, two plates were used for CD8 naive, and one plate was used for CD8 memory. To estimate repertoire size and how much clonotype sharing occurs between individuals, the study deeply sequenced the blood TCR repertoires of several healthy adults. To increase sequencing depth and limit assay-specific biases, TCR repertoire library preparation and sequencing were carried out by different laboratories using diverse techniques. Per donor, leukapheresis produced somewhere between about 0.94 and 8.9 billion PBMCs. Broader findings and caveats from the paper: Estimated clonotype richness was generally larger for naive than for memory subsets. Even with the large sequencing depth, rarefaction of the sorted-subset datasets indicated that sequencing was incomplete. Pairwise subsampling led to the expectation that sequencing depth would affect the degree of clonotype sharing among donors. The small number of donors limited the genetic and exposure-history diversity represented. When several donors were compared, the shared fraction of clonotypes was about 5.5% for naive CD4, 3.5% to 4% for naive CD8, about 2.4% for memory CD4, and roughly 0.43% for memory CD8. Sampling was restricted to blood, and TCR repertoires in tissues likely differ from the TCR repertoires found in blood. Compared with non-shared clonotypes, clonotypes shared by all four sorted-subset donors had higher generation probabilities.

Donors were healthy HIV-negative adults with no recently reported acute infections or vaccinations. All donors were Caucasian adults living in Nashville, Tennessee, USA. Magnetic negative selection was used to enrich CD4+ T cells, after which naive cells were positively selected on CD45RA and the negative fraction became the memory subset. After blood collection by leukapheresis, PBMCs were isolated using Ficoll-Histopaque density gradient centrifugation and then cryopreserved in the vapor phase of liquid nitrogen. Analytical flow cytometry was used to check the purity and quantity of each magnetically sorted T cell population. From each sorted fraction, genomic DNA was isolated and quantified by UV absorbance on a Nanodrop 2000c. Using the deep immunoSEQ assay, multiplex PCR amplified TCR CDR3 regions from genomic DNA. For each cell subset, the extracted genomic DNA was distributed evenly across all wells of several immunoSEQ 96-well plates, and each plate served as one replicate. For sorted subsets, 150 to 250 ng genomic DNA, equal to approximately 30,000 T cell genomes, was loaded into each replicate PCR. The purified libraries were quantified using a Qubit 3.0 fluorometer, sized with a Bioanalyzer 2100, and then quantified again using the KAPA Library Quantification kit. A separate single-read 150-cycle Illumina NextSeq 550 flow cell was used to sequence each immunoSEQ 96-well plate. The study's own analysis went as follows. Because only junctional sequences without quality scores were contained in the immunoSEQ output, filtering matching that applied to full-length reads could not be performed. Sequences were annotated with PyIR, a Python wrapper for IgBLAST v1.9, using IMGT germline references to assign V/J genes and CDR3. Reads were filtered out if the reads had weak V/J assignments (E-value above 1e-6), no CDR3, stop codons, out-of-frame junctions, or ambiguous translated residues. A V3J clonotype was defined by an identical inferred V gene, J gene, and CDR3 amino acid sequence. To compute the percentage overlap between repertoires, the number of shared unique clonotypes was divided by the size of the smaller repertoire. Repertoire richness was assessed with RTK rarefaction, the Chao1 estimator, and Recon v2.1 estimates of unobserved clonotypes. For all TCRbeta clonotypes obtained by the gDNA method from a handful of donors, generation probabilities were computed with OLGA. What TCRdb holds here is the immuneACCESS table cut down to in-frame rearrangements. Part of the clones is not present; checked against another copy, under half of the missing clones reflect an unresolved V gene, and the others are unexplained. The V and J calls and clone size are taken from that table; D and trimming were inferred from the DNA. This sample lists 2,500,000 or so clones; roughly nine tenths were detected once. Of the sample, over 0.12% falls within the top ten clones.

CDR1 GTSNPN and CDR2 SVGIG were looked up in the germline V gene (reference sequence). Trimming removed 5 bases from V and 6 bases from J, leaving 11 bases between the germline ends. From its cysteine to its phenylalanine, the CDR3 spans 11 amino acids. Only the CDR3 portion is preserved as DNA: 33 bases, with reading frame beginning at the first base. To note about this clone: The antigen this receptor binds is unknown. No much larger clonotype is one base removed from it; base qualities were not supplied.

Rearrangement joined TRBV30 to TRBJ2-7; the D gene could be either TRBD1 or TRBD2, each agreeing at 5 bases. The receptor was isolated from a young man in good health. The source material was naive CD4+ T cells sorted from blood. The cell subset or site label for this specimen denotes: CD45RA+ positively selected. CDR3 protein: CAWSPGPEQYF. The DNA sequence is TGTGCCTGGTCCCCGGGACCCGAGCAGTACTTC.